These 28 T cell receptor beta chains originate from one sample sequenced in a study of blood T cells in healthy people across ages (dated by TCRdb to between 2015 and 2016). Receptor amplification or capture employed 5' RACE. TCRdb lists the instrument as Illumina HiSeq 2500. The second PCR ran for about 7 to 11 cycles and used a J-beta primer mix along with a sample-barcoded 5' primer. TCRdb took the public reads, trimmed them with fastp at Q25, ran MiXCR for clone calling and kept in-frame beta chains. CDR3 protein duplicates are merged, each entry listing the most common genes and DNA. Here the sample has more than 450,000 distinct CDR3 sequences; roughly a quarter occur a single time. 3% to 4.5% of the sample rests with the top ten. The sample was also linked to a second study, of T cells of mothers and their children.

The material sequenced was blood. The source of these receptors is a boy between 2 and 10 years old in good health.

As for this clonotype: Sequence at one end of the junction differs from germline and may be a read error. This chain connects TRBV7-7 to TRBJ2-3; D possibly corresponds to TRBD1 (6 bases). Germline V CDR1 and CDR2: SSHAT, FNYEAQ (reference sequence). The CDR3 is 13 residues long. The CDR3 nucleotides are TGTGCTAGCAGCTTAGCTGTACAGGGAGAGCAGTATTTT. Encoded protein: CASSLAVQGEQYF. Variable domain in full (rest from reference TRBV7-7 and TRBJ2-3): GAGVSQSPRYKVTKRGQDVTLRCDPISSHATLYWYQQALGQGPEFLTYFNYEAQPDKSGLPSDRFSAERPEGSISTLTIQRTEQRDSAMYRCASSLAVQGEQYFGPGTRLTVL.

The chain recombines TRBV7-3 with TRBJ2-4; the match to TRBD1 covers 10 bases. Germline CDR1 is SGHTA and CDR2 is FQGTGA. The junction had 8 bases not matched to a gene; V was cut back by 3 bases and J by 0 bases. This CDR3 comprises 18 residues. The CDR3 bases are TGTGCCAGCAGCTTCTACGGGACAGGGGAAATAGCCAAAAACATTCAGTACTTC. Its translation: CASSFYGTGEIAKNIQYF.

The chain has TRBV3-1 and TRBJ1-3, with D possibly matching TRBD1 (5 bases). CDR3 size: 16 residues. Germline CDR1 is LGHDT and CDR2 is YNNKEL (reference sequence). Trimming took off 4 bases at V and 4 bases at J, with 17 bases between the two ends. The CDR3 sequence: CASSRQAGRVGNTIYF. As DNA, the CDR3 is TGTGCCAGCAGCCGGCAAGCTGGCAGGGTGGGAAACACCATATATTTT.

The gene calls are TRBV6-1 and TRBJ2-7, with D perhaps matching TRBD1 (6 bases). The CDR3 consists of 14 residues. Germline CDR1 MNHNS, CDR2 SASEGT. Between the trimmed V and J ends, which lost 4 bases and 0 bases, there was a span of 10 bases. The CDR3 DNA follows: TGTGCCAGCAGTGCTGGACAGTCCTCCTACGAGCAGTACTTC. Translation gives CASSAGQSSYEQYF.

This clonotype was detected ten times or more. This chain joins TRBV29-1 and TRBJ2-1; TRBD2 might be the D (5 bases). V lost 3 bases, J lost 6 bases, and 12 bases lay in between. CDR1 and CDR2 (germline): SQVTM, ANQGSEA. The CDR3 runs 13 residues. CDR3 nucleotides: TGCAGCGTTGAGGGAGCAGGTAGCAATGAGCAGTTCTTC. This codes for CSVEGAGSNEQFF.

This clonotype was picked up many times. V is TRBV7-9 and J is TRBJ2-5; 7 nucleotides align to TRBD1. The germline gives CDR1 SEHNR, CDR2 FQNEAQ (reference sequence). The V gene end was trimmed by 3 bases and the J gene end by 1 base; junction bases not matched to a gene: 2. This CDR3 comprises 14 residues. In nucleotides, the CDR3 is TGTGCCAGCAGCTTGAAGGGGGCCCAAGAGACCCAGTACTTC. Protein sequence: CASSLKGAQETQYF.

This clonotype has a handful of counts. This chain joins TRBV7-9 and TRBJ1-6, with 9 bases aligning to TRBD1. Germline V gene data show CDR1 as SEHNR and CDR2 as FQNEAQ (reference sequence). The CDR3 totals 15 residues. V gave up 5 bases and J gave up 7 bases; unmatched junction bases: 6. DNA for the CDR3: TGTGCCAGCAGCCGGGACAGGGTGGGGAATTCACCCCTCCACTTT. It specifies CASSRDRVGNSPLHF.

A few counts support this clonotype. V usage is TRBV7-2 and J usage is TRBJ2-7, with D uncertain. Germline V gene sequence: CDR1 SGHTA, CDR2 FQGNSA. There are 14 residues in the CDR3. Deletions cut 4 bases from V and 3 bases from J, with 13 bases between. CDR3 protein: CASSYLGSLYEQYF. CDR3 in DNA: TGTGCCAGCAGCTACTTAGGATCCCTCTACGAGCAGTACTTC.

This clonotype was seen more than once but under ten times. V and J are TRBV7-2 and TRBJ2-6; 7 positions agree with TRBD2. V lost 3 bases to trimming and J lost 1 base; unmatched junction nucleotides: 3. This CDR3 has 16 residues. Germline lookup yields CDR1 SGHTA and CDR2 FQGNSA. CDR3 nucleotide sequence: TGTGCCAGCAGCTTCGCGGGAGTTTCTGGGGCCAACGTCCTGACTTTC. Its translation is CASSFAGVSGANVLTF.

This clonotype has only a few counts. The gene calls are TRBV12-3 or TRBV12-4 and TRBJ2-5; D may correspond to TRBD1 or TRBD2 (5 bases each). TRBJ2-1 explains the end of the DNA better; the J call may be wrong. This CDR3 is 15 amino acids long. This chain's CDR3 is CASSSPGNWGWEQFF. CDR3 nucleotides: TGTGCCAGCAGTTCTCCAGGGAATTGGGGGTGGGAGCAGTTCTTC.

The rearrangement uses TRBV11-2 and TRBJ2-4; TRBD2 is a possible D gene (6 bases). This CDR3 has 15 residues. The germline V gene has CDR1 SGHAT and CDR2 FQNNGV. V lost 5 bases and J lost 1, with 12 bases in between. This CDR3 is CASSPVGGAKNIQYF. Written as DNA, the CDR3 is TGTGCCAGCAGCCCGGTCGGAGGGGCCAAAAACATTCAGTACTTC.

This clonotype was observed a few times. The rearrangement uses TRBV20-1 and TRBJ2-5; 8 bases match TRBD2. J gave up 0 bases and V 3 bases, and 6 bases lay outside the gene matches. CDR3 length equals 15 residues. The V gene's germline CDR1 is DFQATT and CDR2 SNEGSKA (reference sequence). The CDR3: CSASRLAGNQETQYF. In DNA, the CDR3 is TGCAGTGCTAGTCGGCTAGCGGGTAACCAAGAGACCCAGTACTTC.

This chain uses TRBV21-1 with TRBJ2-5; the tabulated D call, TRBD1, remains unverified against the DNA. TRBV21-1 is annotated as a pseudogene. The CDR3 is 17 amino acids. The CDR3 loop is CASSKDPDRGSKETQYF. For the CDR3, the DNA is TGTGCCAGCAGCAAAGACCCAGACAGGGGGTCGAAAGAGACCCAGTACTTC.

This clonotype has just one count. J is TRBJ2-3 and V is TRBV11-2, with 9 bases fitting TRBD1. The junction had 3 bases not matched to a gene; V was cut back by 3 bases and J by 2 bases. This CDR3 is built from 15 residues. Germline V gene data show CDR1 as SGHAT and CDR2 as FQNNGV. CDR3 nucleotide sequence: TGTGCCAGCAGCTTCCGGGACAGGGACACAGATACGCAGTATTTT. Amino acids: CASSFRDRDTDTQYF.

This clonotype has more than one count but fewer than ten. The genes are TRBV25-1 and TRBJ2-5, with D maybe TRBD1 (5 bases). Trimming stripped 4 bases from V and 6 bases from J, with 15 bases between. In germline, CDR1 is MGHDK, CDR2 SYGVNS. The length of the CDR3 is 14 residues. This CDR3 reads CASSVHQGRKTQYF. In DNA, the CDR3 is TGTGCCAGCAGTGTTCATCAGGGCCGAAAGACCCAGTACTTC.

This chain connects TRBV5-1 to TRBJ2-1; D is unresolved. V lost 4 bases, J lost 2 bases, and 13 bases lay in between. This CDR3 spans 15 amino acids. Germline V gene lookup returns CDR1 SGHRS and CDR2 YFSETQ. CDR3 amino acids: CASSRASGTYNEQFF. Written as DNA, the CDR3 is TGCGCCAGCAGCCGTGCGTCAGGTACCTACAATGAGCAGTTCTTC.

This sequence joins TRBV20-1 and TRBJ2-1; D unclear. The germline CDR1 and CDR2 sequences are DFQATT and SNEGSKA (reference sequence). Trimming shortened V by 6 bases and J by 2 bases, and 17 bases separated the two germline ends. The CDR3 spans 15 residues. The CDR3 DNA is TGCAGTGCCAAGTTGGGCCTCCCAGCCTACAATGAGCAGTTCTTC. It yields the protein CSAKLGLPAYNEQFF.

The chain links TRBV4-1 to TRBJ2-5; no definite D call. Germline V gene data show CDR1 as MGHRA and CDR2 as YSYEKL. The CDR3 contains 13 residues. Trimming took 3 bases from V and 5 from J, leaving 10 bases between them. The CDR3 protein is CASSQATFETQYF. The CDR3 DNA reads as TGCGCCAGCAGCCAGGCTACCTTCGAGACCCAGTACTTC.

This chain joins TRBV6-2 or TRBV6-3 and TRBJ2-5; a possible D gene is TRBD1 (5 bases). Near its end, the DNA agrees better with TRBJ2-1, so the J call may be wrong. The CDR3 consists of 12 residues. Germline V CDR1 and CDR2: MNHEY, SVGEGT. In DNA, the CDR3 is TGTGCCAGCAGGGACACTTCCAATGAGCAGTTCTTC. Its protein product is CASRDTSNEQFF.

This chain connects TRBV5-1 to TRBJ2-1; TRBD2 aligns across 7 bases. CDR1 and CDR2 (germline): SGHRS, YFSETQ. J gave up 4 bases and V 0 bases, and 4 bases lay outside the gene matches. The CDR3 loop spans 15 amino acids. CDR3 nucleotides: TGCGCCAGCAGCTTGGAGCCTAGCGGATACAATGAGCAGTTCTTC. Residues: CASSLEPSGYNEQFF.

This clonotype was observed a handful of times. The chain carries TRBV6-1 and TRBJ1-6; D uncertain. V dropped 6 bases and J dropped 6 bases, with 3 bases sitting between them. CDR3 length equals 11 residues. Germline CDR1 and CDR2: MNHNS and SASEGT. This CDR3 is CASSTNSPLHF. The CDR3 DNA is TGTGCCAGCAGCACTAATTCACCCCTCCACTTT.

The rearrangement links TRBV27 to TRBJ2-5, with D tentatively TRBD1 (5 bases). The CDR3 has 13 amino acids. Germline values: CDR1 MNHEY, CDR2 SMNVEV (reference sequence). V was clipped by 4 bases and J by 4 bases, with 10 bases between them. CDR3 sequence: CASSYQGIETQYF. Written as DNA, the CDR3 is TGTGCCAGCAGTTATCAGGGTATAGAGACCCAGTACTTC.

The chain combines TRBV9 with TRBJ2-7; 11 bases match TRBD1. The ends lost 4 bases at V and 5 bases at J; junction bases unmatched: 8. The CDR3 has 15 amino acids. Germline CDR1 is SGDLS and CDR2 is YYNGEE. CDR3: CASSSSGQGGNEQYF. CDR3 in DNA: TGTGCCAGCAGCTCGTCGGGACAGGGGGGGAACGAGCAGTACTTC.

The CDR3 here is CASSPNFIAGDEETQYF. The CDR3 region has the DNA TGTGCCAGCAGTCCCAACTTTATAGCGGGGGACGAAGAGACCCAGTACTTC. The rearrangement joins TRBV12-3 or TRBV12-4 to TRBJ2-7; 9 positions agree with TRBD2. The DNA end is more similar to TRBJ2-5, so the J call may be wrong. The CDR3 consists of 17 residues.

The chain carries TRBV3-1 and TRBJ2-7; D is unclear. V was clipped by 4 bases and J by 5 bases, with 9 bases between them. The V gene's germline CDR1 is LGHDT and CDR2 YNNKEL (reference sequence). The CDR3 has 12 residues. CDR3 amino acids: CASSPSSNEQYF. The CDR3 coding sequence is TGTGCCAGCAGCCCCTCCTCTAACGAGCAGTACTTC.

In this sample, this clonotype turned up a few times. This chain connects TRBV14 to TRBJ1-2; no reliable D call. V dropped 0 bases and J dropped 7 bases, with 12 bases sitting between them. CDR1 is SGHDN and CDR2 is FVKESK in the germline V gene. This CDR3 is 14 amino acids long. DNA for the CDR3: TGTGCCAGCAGCCAAGAACCCGGGCGGGGTGGCTACACCTTC. It is translated as CASSQEPGRGGYTF.

This clonotype was counted a few times. The rearrangement links TRBV5-5 to TRBJ1-2, with 7 bases matching TRBD1. CDR1 and CDR2 from the germline V gene are SGHKS and YYEKEE (reference sequence). The ends lost 3 bases at V and 6 bases at J; junction bases unmatched: 14. This CDR3 is built from 16 residues. The CDR3 spells CASSSRQGVVVHGYTF. The CDR3 region has the DNA TGTGCCAGCAGCTCCAGGCAGGGGGTTGTCGTGCATGGCTACACCTTC.

In this sample, this clonotype turned up a few times. CDR3 in amino acids: CASSLLDETYEQYF. In DNA, the CDR3 is TGTGCCAGCAGTCTATTGGACGAAACCTACGAGCAGTACTTC. This sequence joins TRBV28 and TRBJ2-7; D is ambiguous. Germline lookup yields CDR1 MDHEN and CDR2 SYDVKM. This CDR3 spans 14 amino acids. V lost 5 bases and J lost 2, with 13 bases in between.